The 13 T cell receptor beta chains reported below all come from one sample, sequenced in a study of blood T cell repertoires in COVID-19. Only in-frame clones appear in the TCRdb table, and some are missing; sequencing was by immunoSEQ multiplex PCR. The sample carries some 310,000 clones, 75% to 90% recorded once. Sequences were obtained from peripheral blood. The receptors derive from a woman in her twenties or thirties with COVID-19, enrolled during active disease.

V and J are TRBV27 and TRBJ1-5; unclear D gene. Deletions cut 6 bases from V and 6 bases from J, with 15 bases between. Germline V gives CDR1 MNHEY, CDR2 SMNVEV (reference sequence). This CDR3 region has 14 residues. The DNA of the CDR3 is TGTGCCAGCAGACTATCTGGTAACGGTCAGCCCCAGCATTTT. Its translation is CASRLSGNGQPQHF.

This clone was detected only a few times. The same CDR3 is also encoded by other DNA sequences in this sample. The gene calls are TRBV27 and TRBJ1-5; D not resolved. The CDR3 spans 13 residues. CDR1 is MNHEY and CDR2 is SMNVEV in the germline V gene (reference sequence). V lost 2 bases and J lost 4, with 6 bases in between. The CDR3 nucleotides read TGTGCCAGCAGTTTAGCGGGGAATCAGCCCCAGCATTTT. Translation: CASSLAGNQPQHF.

This chain joins TRBV7-9 and TRBJ2-5, with 7 bases aligning to TRBD1. The CDR3 length is 17 residues. The J segment lost 2 bases and the V segment lost 5 bases, leaving 14 bases of the junction unmatched. Looked up from germline, CDR1 is SEHNR and CDR2 is FQNEAQ (reference sequence). The CDR3 spells CASSLTGTARGQETQYF. The CDR3 DNA reads as TGTGCCAGCAGCCTGACCGGGACAGCTAGAGGGCAAGAGACCCAGTACTTC.

The V and J genes are TRBV18 and TRBJ2-1; 12 nucleotides match TRBD2. CDR3 length equals 15 residues. The V and J ends lost 3 bases and 6 bases, in that order; junction bases with no gene match: 3. The V gene's germline CDR1 is KGHSH and CDR2 LQKENI. CDR3 nucleotide sequence: TGTGCCAGCTCACCCCTAGCGGGAGGGCTCAATGAGCAGTTCTTC. Its protein is CASSPLAGGLNEQFF.

The chain joins TRBV2 to TRBJ1-2, with no clear D. This CDR3 region has 16 residues. V was shortened by 3 bases and J by 5 bases, with 19 bases between the two germline ends. The germline CDR1 and CDR2 sequences are SNHLY and FYNNEI. The CDR3 spells CASSDARGALGYGYTF. DNA for the CDR3: TGTGCCAGCAGTGATGCTCGCGGAGCCCTCGGGTATGGCTACACCTTC.

The chain recombines TRBV15 with TRBJ1-5; D unresolved. This CDR3 region has 13 residues. Germline values: CDR1 LNHNV, CDR2 YYDKDF (reference sequence). The ends were cut back, 7 bases at V and 0 bases at J, with 7 bases in the middle. The CDR3 region has the DNA TGTGCCACCACAACATTTAGCAATCAGCCCCAGCATTTT. Translation: CATTTFSNQPQHF.

The chain recombines TRBV7-9 with TRBJ1-1, with D unresolved. This CDR3 contains 14 residues. The germline V gene encodes CDR1 SEHNR and CDR2 FQNEAQ (reference sequence). Trimming left V 5 bases short and J 1 base short, with 11 bases between. CDR3 DNA: TGTGCCAGCAGCCCCACCCTGGCGAACACTGAAGCTTTCTTT. Translated, it gives CASSPTLANTEAFF. Full variable domain (missing parts from reference TRBV7-9 and TRBJ1-1): DTGVSQNPRHKITKRGQNVTFRCDPISEHNRLYWYRQTLGQGPEFLTYFQNEAQLEKSRLLSDRFSAERPKGSFSTLEIQRTEQGDSAMYLCASSPTLANTEAFFGQGTRLTVV.

This clone was found once. V and J are TRBV18 and TRBJ2-7; perhaps TRBD1 as D (6 bases). The CDR3 has 14 residues. Germline V lookup: CDR1 KGHSH, CDR2 LQKENI. Between the trimmed V and J ends, which lost 6 bases and 2 bases, there was a span of 14 bases. CDR3 DNA sequence: TGTGCCAGCTCCCAGGGGATCGGACCCTACGAGCAGTACTTC. Protein sequence: CASSQGIGPYEQYF.

As DNA, the CDR3 is TGTGCTAGTGCCCCGGGACAGCCTAATTCACCCCTCCACTTT. It is translated as CASAPGQPNSPLHF. V is TRBV12-5 and J is TRBJ1-6, with TRBD1 matching 7 bases. V lost 7 bases, J lost 6 bases, and 6 bases stayed unmatched. CDR1 is LGHNT, CDR2 FRNRAP, per germline. The CDR3 loop spans 14 amino acids.

The table lists this clone with a few counts. The gene calls are TRBV19 and TRBJ2-4; TRBD1 is a possible D gene (6 bases). The germline V gene encodes CDR1 LNHDA and CDR2 SQIVND (reference sequence). V was cut by 5 bases and J by 6 bases, with 20 bases left in between. This CDR3 is 16 amino acids long. The CDR3 nucleotides are TGTGCCAGTAGTCCCATCCGACAGGTACAAGTAAACATTCAGTACTTC. Residues: CASSPIRQVQVNIQYF.

The chain employs TRBV5-1 and TRBJ1-1, with 8 bases matching TRBD1. Germline V CDR1 and CDR2: SGHRS, YFSETQ. The V gene end was trimmed by 4 bases and the J gene end by 5 bases; junction bases not matched to a gene: 7. The CDR3 extends over 14 amino acids. The CDR3 reads CASSTRGLGTEAFF. CDR3 sequence (DNA): TGCGCCAGCAGCACCAGGGGGCTGGGAACTGAAGCTTTCTTT.

The J gene is TRBJ2-7, the V gene TRBV7-3; TRBD1 aligns across 9 bases. J gave up 6 bases and V 5 bases, and 5 bases lay outside the gene matches. Germline V gives CDR1 SGHTA, CDR2 FQGTGA. The CDR3 length is 13 residues. Here the CDR3 DNA reads TGTGCCAGCAGCCCAGGACAGGGGAGCGAGCAGTACTTC. Translated: CASSPGQGSEQYF.

This clone appeared a single time. The rearrangement links TRBV6-5 to TRBJ2-5; 11 nucleotides line up with TRBD2. Germline V gives CDR1 MNHEY, CDR2 SVGAGI. The V and J ends lost 0 bases and 5 bases, in that order; junction bases with no gene match: 5. The CDR3 runs to 16 residues. The CDR3 nucleotides are TGTGCCAGCAGTTACTCCGGTACTAGCGGGAGTGAGACCCAGTACTTC. This codes for CASSYSGTSGSETQYF.